The text below deals with one TCR beta chain. Its antigen remains undetermined. No base quality information exists; no much larger clone differs at one position. V is reduced by 4 bases and J by 0 bases, leaving a spacing of 7 bases between them. Via the germline V gene (reference sequence), CDR1 is LNHDA and CDR2 SQIVND. The CDR3 spans 14 residues, from the cysteine through the phenylalanine. Here the CDR3 DNA is all that survives: 42 bases in frame from base 1. TCRbeta CDR3 regions were amplified from genomic DNA using the immunoSEQ Assay, a bias-controlled multiplex PCR. Per the original workflow: The number of nucleated cells in each sample was estimated from the amplification of reference gene primers within the assay. To quantify the absolute abundance of each unique TCRbeta CDR3 rearrangement, sequence reads were collapsed and filtered. Productive Simpson clonality was computed per sample as the square root of Simpson's diversity index over productive rearrangements. TCRdb obtained this table from immuneACCESS and retained in-frame rearrangements with V and J assigned. These tables miss some clones; where compared with another copy, unresolved V genes account for less than half of the shortfall, and the remainder is unexplained. V, J and clone size are taken as reported in that table, and D and trimming were inferred from the DNA itself. The sample profile shows more than 40,000 clones; nearly 90% of them were found once. Jointly, the top ten make up about 3% of the sample.

Whole blood was collected in K2EDTA tubes by collaborating institutions according to the institutions' own protocols. For TCRbeta analysis, collaborators shipped samples as frozen whole blood, isolated PBMCs, or DNA extracted from either of those sample types. This entry is derived from a study of blood T cell repertoires in COVID-19 (dated by TCRdb to 2020 to 2021). With respect to the entire study: Samples covering the acute and convalescent phases of COVID-19 were provided by collaborators in the United States, Italy and Spain. The dataset comprised deeply sampled blood TCRbeta repertoires from subjects exposed to, actively infected with, or recovered from COVID-19. Where available, HLA class I and class II types were taken from metadata supplied by the sample provider and were not determined by assay-based typing. Nearly every sample came with metadata listing a de-identified subject ID, COVID-19 status, age in years and sex. The repertoires were released in a freely available public database meant as a resource for research on the immune response to SARS-CoV-2. Samples were obtained from the ongoing ImmuneRACE study (first 160 participants) and from about 1,300 subjects provided by 6 global collaborators. The prospective study material was composed of cDNA or gDNA derived from T cells, B-cell-depleted T cells, or PBMCs.

Study-level results and caveats: The quantity of clinical and demographic metadata differed by source and by participant and was supplied without curation.

The TCR comes from a middle-aged man with active COVID-19. The chain employs TRBV19 and TRBJ2-1, with TRBD2 perhaps the D gene, on 6 matching bases. Sequencing was carried out using peripheral blood. The CDR3 reads as follows: CASSRDSSYNEQFF. The bases are TGTGCCAGTAGTAGGGACTCCTCCTACAATGAGCAGTTCTTC.